Listed below are T cell receptor beta chains from one sample, sequenced in a study of beta chain features in type 1 diabetes. This table comes from immunoSEQ multiplex PCR, and its TCRdb copy is limited to in-frame clones, with some not included. The table lists more than 550,000 clones, over 13% of them singletons, with 0.03% to 0.045% in the top ten. The sequenced sample was naive CD4+ T cells from blood. The receptors derive from a man younger than 35 with type 1 diabetes. Each CDR3 is given with its conserved first and last residue. The D gene is left open where the match is weak. Only part of the rows carry a size: once, few, many, or a class if the clone is expanded.

d_call clone_size j_call v_call cdr3_aa cdr3_nt
- - TRBJ1-2 TRBV2 CASSISTGSTPGYTF TGTGCCAGCAGTATCTCGACAGGAAGTACGCCTGGCTACACCTTC
TRBD2 - TRBJ2-5 TRBV5-6 CASSWAGTSGSPQETQYF TGTGCCAGCAGCTGGGCCGGGACTAGCGGGAGTCCCCAAGAGACCCAGTACTTC
TRBD1 - TRBJ1-1 TRBV6-6 CASSFRDREAFF TGTGCCAGCAGTTTCCGGGACAGGGAAGCTTTCTTT
- - TRBJ2-7 TRBV29-1 CSVGIFGVVNSYEQYF TGCAGCGTTGGGATTTTCGGGGTAGTCAACTCCTACGAGCAGTACTTC
TRBD2 few TRBJ2-3 TRBV7-3 CASSIGIAGPDTQYF TGTGCCAGCAGCATCGGGATAGCGGGGCCAGATACGCAGTATTTT
- - TRBJ2-3 TRBV20-1 CSAPRADTQYF TGCAGTGCGCCTCGGGCAGATACGCAGTATTTT
TRBD2 - TRBJ2-3 TRBV9 CASSVGMSGTTDTQYF TGTGCCAGCAGCGTGGGGATGAGCGGGACTACAGATACGCAGTATTTT
TRBD1 few TRBJ1-4 TRBV10-3 CAISAGQQEKLFF TGTGCCATCAGTGCGGGACAGCAGGAAAAACTGTTTTTT
- - TRBJ2-3 TRBV5-1 CASSLGSTDTQYF TGCGCCAGCAGCTTGGGTAGTACAGATACGCAGTATTTT
- - TRBJ1-2 TRBV2 CASISEGSGGGYTF TGTGCCAGCATCTCGGAAGGGAGCGGCGGTGGCTACACCTTC
- - TRBJ2-7 TRBV15 CATSSVGGSYEQYF TGTGCCACCAGCAGTGTGGGCGGTTCCTACGAGCAGTACTTC
TRBD2 few TRBJ2-1 TRBV6-6 CASSGSGTSVYEQFF TGTGCCAGCAGTGGATCCGGGACTAGCGTTTATGAGCAGTTCTTC
TRBD1 - TRBJ2-1 TRBV5-1 CASSLDRQQFF TGCGCCAGCAGTTTGGACAGGCAGCAGTTCTTC
TRBD2 few TRBJ2-1 TRBV2 CASSSSGRDNEQFF TGTGCCAGCAGCTCTAGCGGGAGAGATAATGAGCAGTTCTTC
- few TRBJ1-2 TRBV27 CASSFGGVGNGYTF TGTGCCAGCAGTTTCGGTGGGGTGGGAAATGGCTACACCTTC
TRBD1 - TRBJ1-2 TRBV9 CASSTQGQGTNYGYTF TGTGCCAGCAGCACCCAGGGACAGGGGACTAACTATGGCTACACCTTC
- few TRBJ1-6 TRBV10-3 CAISESGRVSSPLHF TGTGCCATCAGTGAGTCCGGCAGGGTCAGCTCACCCCTCCACTTT
- few TRBJ2-3 TRBV6-5 CASSYTVDETDTQYF TGTGCCAGCAGTTACACGGTCGACGAGACAGATACGCAGTATTTT
- - TRBJ1-1 TRBV7-3 CASSLLGYEAFF TGTGCCAGCAGCTTGCTTGGGTATGAAGCTTTCTTT
- - TRBJ1-5 TRBV19 CASSKGGNQPQHF TGTGCCAGTAGTAAGGGAGGCAATCAGCCCCAGCATTTT
TRBD1 - TRBJ1-4 TRBV2 CASQTGVNEKLFF TGTGCCAGCCAGACAGGGGTCAATGAAAAACTGTTTTTT
TRBD1 - TRBJ1-2 TRBV6-5 CASRTGGQGTVYTF TGTGCCAGCAGGACGGGGGGACAGGGGACAGTCTACACCTTC
- - TRBJ2-7 TRBV19 CAVMPGGSYEQYF TGTGCCGTAATGCCCGGGGGATCCTACGAGCAGTACTTC
TRBD2 - TRBJ2-7 TRBV4-2 CASSQAGGDNEQYF TGTGCCAGCAGCCAAGCCGGGGGGGACAACGAGCAGTACTTC
- - TRBJ1-4 TRBV5-1 CASSLGPFRPREKLFF TGCGCCAGCAGCCTCGGACCGTTTCGGCCCCGGGAAAAACTGTTTTTT
- few TRBJ2-1 TRBV9 CASSSAGTSNEQFF TGTGCCAGCAGCTCCGCCGGGACAAGCAATGAGCAGTTCTTC
- - TRBJ2-4 TRBV5-1 CASSRDIAKNIQYF TGCGCCAGCAGCAGGGACATAGCCAAAAACATTCAGTACTTC
TRBD1 - TRBJ2-5 TRBV13 CASSTGTGAQETQYF TGTGCCAGCAGCACAGGGACAGGGGCCCAAGAGACCCAGTACTTC
- - TRBJ1-2 TRBV10-3 CAISESTATYGYTF TGTGCCATCAGTGAGTCGACAGCCACCTATGGCTACACCTTC
TRBD2 few TRBJ2-1 TRBV5-1 CASSSDGRTYNEQFF TGCGCCAGCAGCTCCGACGGGAGGACCTACAATGAGCAGTTCTTC
- - TRBJ2-7 TRBV7-9 CASSPGGAEQYF TGTGCCAGCAGCCCCGGGGGTGCCGAGCAGTACTTC
- few TRBJ2-7 TRBV6-5 CATSGGYEQYF TGTGCCACGTCCGGGGGCTACGAGCAGTACTTC
TRBD1 - TRBJ2-1 TRBV9 CASSAGQGNNEQFF TGTGCCAGCAGCGCGGGACAGGGGAACAATGAGCAGTTCTTC
TRBD2 - TRBJ2-3 TRBV29-1 CSAEGSGGPGDTQYF TGCAGCGCTGAGGGGTCGGGGGGACCGGGAGATACGCAGTATTTT
- - TRBJ2-7 TRBV30 CAWSMTYEQYF TGTGCCTGGAGTATGACCTACGAGCAGTACTTC
- - TRBJ1-2 TRBV9 CASSPHSGYDYGYTF TGTGCCAGCAGCCCCCATTCGGGGTATGACTATGGCTACACCTTC
TRBD2 - TRBJ2-1 TRBV7-9 CASSTVAGAAYNEQFF TGTGCCAGCAGCACCGTAGCGGGAGCGGCCTACAATGAGCAGTTCTTC
- - TRBJ2-4 TRBV18 CASSPPNGLAKNIQYF TGTGCCAGCTCACCACCGAACGGTCTAGCCAAAAACATTCAGTACTTC
TRBD2 few TRBJ2-5 TRBV25-1 CASSPGELAGGPRKTQYF TGTGCCAGCAGCCCGGGGGAGCTAGCGGGAGGGCCTAGGAAGACCCAGTACTTC
TRBD1 - TRBJ2-1 TRBV27 CASSKPGQGINEQFF TGTGCCAGCAGTAAACCGGGACAGGGGATTAATGAGCAGTTCTTC
TRBD1 - TRBJ2-2 TRBV14 CASSQAQGWTGELFF TGTGCCAGCAGCCAAGCACAGGGGTGGACCGGGGAGCTGTTTTTT
- - TRBJ2-3 TRBV29-1 CSVVPRPSTDTQYF TGCAGCGTTGTGCCTCGGCCCAGCACAGATACGCAGTATTTT
TRBD1 few TRBJ2-2 TRBV28 CASRQPGTGNTGELFF TGTGCCAGCAGACAACCCGGGACAGGGAACACCGGGGAGCTGTTTTTT
- - TRBJ1-2 TRBV6-6 CASSYYRNGYTF TGTGCCAGCAGTTACTACAGAAATGGCTACACCTTC
TRBD1 few TRBJ1-2 TRBV29-1 CSVATGGDYGYTF TGCAGCGTTGCAACAGGGGGCGACTATGGCTACACCTTC
- - TRBJ1-6 TRBV28 CASSLEGSPLHF TGTGCCAGCAGTTTAGAGGGTTCACCCCTCCACTTT
- - TRBJ2-3 TRBV29-1 CSVARQFPSKSSTDTQYF TGCAGCGTTGCCAGACAGTTTCCGAGCAAATCTAGCACAGATACGCAGTATTTT
- few TRBJ2-4 TRBV28 CASSLSVVSKNIQYF TGTGCCAGCAGTTTATCGGTAGTCTCCAAAAACATTCAGTACTTC
- few TRBJ1-1 TRBV7-9 CASSLGRTMNTEAFF TGTGCCAGCAGCTTAGGTCGTACAATGAACACTGAAGCTTTCTTT
TRBD2 few TRBJ2-3 TRBV30 CAWMRLATDTQYF TGTGCCTGGATGAGACTAGCCACAGATACGCAGTATTTT
TRBD2 few TRBJ2-5 TRBV7-2 CASSFGASGKSQETQYF TGTGCCAGCAGCTTCGGGGCTAGCGGGAAAAGCCAAGAGACCCAGTACTTC
TRBD1 few TRBJ1-1 TRBV5-1 CASSTGQGLNTEAFF TGCGCCAGCAGCACCGGACAGGGGCTGAACACTGAAGCTTTCTTT
TRBD1 - TRBJ1-2 TRBV4-1 CASSQGLDRANYGYTF TGCGCCAGCAGCCAAGGGTTGGACAGGGCTAACTATGGCTACACCTTC
- few TRBJ2-7 TRBV4-3 CASSQGMRPDVYEQYF TGCGCCAGCAGCCAAGGGATGAGACCGGACGTTTACGAGCAGTACTTC
- - TRBJ2-1 TRBV9 CASSPQDRYLYNEQFF TGTGCCAGCAGCCCCCAAGACAGATACTTATACAATGAGCAGTTCTTC
TRBD1 few TRBJ2-7 TRBV30 CAWNLQGHSYEQYF TGTGCCTGGAACCTACAGGGGCACTCCTACGAGCAGTACTTC